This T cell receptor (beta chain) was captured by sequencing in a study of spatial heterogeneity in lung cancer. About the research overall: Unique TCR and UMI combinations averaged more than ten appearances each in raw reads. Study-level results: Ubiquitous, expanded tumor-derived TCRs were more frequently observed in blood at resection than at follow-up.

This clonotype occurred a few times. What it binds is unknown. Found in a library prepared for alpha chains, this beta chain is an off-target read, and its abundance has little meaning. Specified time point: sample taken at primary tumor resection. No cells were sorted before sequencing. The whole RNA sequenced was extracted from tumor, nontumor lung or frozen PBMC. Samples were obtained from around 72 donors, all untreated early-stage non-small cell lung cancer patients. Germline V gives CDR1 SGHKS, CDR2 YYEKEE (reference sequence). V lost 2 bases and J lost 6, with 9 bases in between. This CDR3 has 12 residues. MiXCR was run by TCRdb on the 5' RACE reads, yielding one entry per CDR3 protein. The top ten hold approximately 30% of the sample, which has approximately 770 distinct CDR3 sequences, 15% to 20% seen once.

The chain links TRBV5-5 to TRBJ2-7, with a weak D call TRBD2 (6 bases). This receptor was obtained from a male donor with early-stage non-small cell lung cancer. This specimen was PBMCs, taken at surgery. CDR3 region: CASSFGDSEQYF. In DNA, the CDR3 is TGTGCCAGCAGCTTTGGGGACTCCGAGCAGTACTTC.